The sequence of this T cell receptor (beta chain) was determined in a study of blood T cell repertoires in COVID-19. Germline CDR1 is SGHKS and CDR2 is YYEKEE (reference sequence). The CDR3 contains 17 residues. V dropped 4 bases and J dropped 0 bases, with 19 bases sitting between them. The data were produced by immunoSEQ multiplex PCR, yet TCRdb's version contains in-frame clones alone and is incomplete. The profile covers about 150,000 clones, with roughly 82% appearing a single time and about 7% taken by the ten largest. The receptor was derived from a woman between 50 and 59 years old in a cohort sampled during active or convalescent COVID-19. The V and J genes are TRBV5-5 and TRBJ1-1; possibly TRBD1 for D (6 bases). Sequences were obtained from peripheral blood. The CDR3 coding sequence is TGTGCCAGCAGCGCCACCGGGACAAGCGATCTGAACACTGAAGCTTTCTTT. It translates to CASSATGTSDLNTEAFF.